This T cell receptor (beta chain) originates from a study of beta chain features in type 1 diabetes (dated by TCRdb to the late 2010s). Looking at the study overall: Mean age, gender distribution, total cell number and subset yield did not differ between patients and healthy donors. Naive and central memory subsets were obtained from all 30 or so donors, but regulatory and stem cell-like memory subsets were isolated from only 8 patients and roughly eight healthy donors. In the study, TCRB repertoires of sorted circulating CD4+ T cell subsets from recently diagnosed type 1 diabetes patients were compared with those of matched healthy donors. A total of approximately 99,000,000 sorted cells were examined across all samples, and RNA yield correlated strongly with the number of cells per subset. On the study overall, not on this receptor specifically: Shorter templates might be favored by PCR, yet because patient and control samples were amplified and corrected together, any such skew would affect both groups equally. Naive, central memory and regulatory TCRB repertoires appeared to be more alike among patients than among healthy donors. Type 1 diabetes patients showed a moderate but significant shortening of TCRB CDR3 length in all four CD4+ subsets. At VDJ recombination sites, type 1 diabetes patients had fewer insertions and more deleted nucleotides, which implies abnormalities in thymic rearrangement. Sequencing cDNA rather than genomic DNA could over-represent highly expressing activated cells, although activation and CD3 levels did not differ between groups. Because the HLA sub-analyses included only small numbers of individuals, any influence of HLA type on TCRB rearrangement was left unresolved.

From each donor, a single peripheral blood sample of around 0.12 L on average was drawn into heparinised tubes. Using a panel that included CD45RO, CCR7, CD25, CD127, CD95 and CD27, naive, central memory, regulatory and stem cell-like memory CD4+ T cells were sorted on a BD FACSAria II. All sorted populations exceeded 95% purity. PBMCs were isolated right away by Lymphoprep density gradient centrifugation and were stained directly, without culture. Samples were stained and sorted in pairs, with one healthy donor and one patient per experiment, so that batch effects were minimized. The High Capacity cDNA Reverse Transcription Kit was used to reverse transcribe all of the isolated RNA, meaning that expressed TCRB transcripts were what got sequenced. Deep immunoSEQ sequencing was applied to naive, central memory and regulatory T cell samples, giving an average of about 3.4 million total reads per sample. Sorted cells were lysed in RLT buffer, and RNA was extracted using DNase-treated RNeasy Micro or Mini kits according to cell number. Each cell subset was processed on its own to prevent cross-contamination, while patient and healthy donor samples were processed together. Using the immunoSEQ multiplex PCR, TCRB sequences were amplified from cDNA into 87-bp fragments spanning the CDR3 region. Amplicons were sequenced on the Illumina HiSeq platform. In the paper's pipeline: PCR bias was computationally corrected using synthetic template baselines, reads within Hamming distance 2 were collapsed, and singletons that could not be merged were discarded. Reads were aligned to IMGT to assign V, D and J genes, CDR3 length, and insertions or deletions at six rearrangement sites. Clonotype counts were normalized to sorted cell number within each subset before computing true diversity and Gini coefficients with the tcR R package. The overlap coefficient, calculated on TCRB nucleotide sequences, was used to quantify repertoire sharing. Out-of-frame TCRB sequences from naive cells were analyzed to stand in for the pre-selection repertoire. TCRdb holds this immuneACCESS table with in-frame rearrangements only. Some clones are missing; in checked studies, unresolved V genes explain under half, and the rest has no known cause. D and trimming come from the DNA, and the V and J calls and clone size come from that table. Recorded for this sample are 280,000 or so clones; around 16% of them occurred a single time. The ten biggest clones cover approximately 0.015% of the sample.

This clone has only a few counts. The antigen this receptor binds is unknown. Base-call qualities are not available, and no considerably larger clone is one nucleotide away. The receptor was derived from a man between 18 and 35 years old with type 1 diabetes. Sequences were obtained from naive CD4+ T cells from blood. The sample's cell subset or site label, in plain terms: true naive CD4+ T cells.

The encoded CDR3 is CAWSSSHEQFF. The nucleotide sequence is given as TGTGCCTGGAGTAGTAGCCATGAGCAGTTCTTC. Here the chain combines TRBV30 and TRBJ2-1, with the D gene too uncertain to name. V loses 2 bases, J loses 8 bases, and the germline ends lie 7 bases apart. Including the terminal cysteine and phenylalanine, the CDR3 comprises 11 residues. Kept here is only the CDR3 DNA, which spans 33 bases and is read in frame from base 1. As encoded in the germline V gene (reference sequence), CDR1 is GTSNPN while CDR2 is SVGIG.